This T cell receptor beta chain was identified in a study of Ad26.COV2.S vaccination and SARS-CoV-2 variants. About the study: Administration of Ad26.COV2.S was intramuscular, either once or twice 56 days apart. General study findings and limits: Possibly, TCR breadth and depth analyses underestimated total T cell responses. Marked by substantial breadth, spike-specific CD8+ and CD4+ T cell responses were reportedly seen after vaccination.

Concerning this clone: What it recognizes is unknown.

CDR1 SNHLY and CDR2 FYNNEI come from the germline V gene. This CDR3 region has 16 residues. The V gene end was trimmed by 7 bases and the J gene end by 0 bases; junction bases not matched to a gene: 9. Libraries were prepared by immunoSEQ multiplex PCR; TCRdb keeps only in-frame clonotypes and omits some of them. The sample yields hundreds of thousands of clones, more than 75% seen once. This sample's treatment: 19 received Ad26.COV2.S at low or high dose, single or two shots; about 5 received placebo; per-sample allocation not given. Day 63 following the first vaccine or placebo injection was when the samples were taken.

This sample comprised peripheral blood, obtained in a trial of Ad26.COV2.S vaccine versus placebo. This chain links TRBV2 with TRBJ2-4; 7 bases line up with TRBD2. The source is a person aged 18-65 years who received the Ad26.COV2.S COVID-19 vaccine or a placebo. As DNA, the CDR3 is TGTGCCAGCACCGCCGACGGGAGGATAGCCAAAAACATTCAGTACTTC. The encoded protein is CASTADGRIAKNIQYF. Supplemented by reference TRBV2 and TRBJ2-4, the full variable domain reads EPEVTQTPSHQVTQMGQEVILRCVPISNHLYFYWYRQILGQKVEFLVSFYNNEISEKSEIFDDQFSVERPDGSNFTLKIRSTKLEDSAMYFCASTADGRIAKNIQYFGAGTRLSVL.